This TCR beta chain was identified during a study of early T cells in non-severe SARS-CoV-2 infection (dated by TCRdb to the early 2020s). About the full investigation: Because TCR sequencing relied on bulk RNA taken from unsorted whole blood, pairing of alpha and beta chains was not possible. Study-wide findings and limitations: Matching against VDJdb was skewed toward anti-spike CD8 responses, likely underestimated virus-specific expansions, and missed private and CD4 specificities.

Receptor libraries were prepared by 5' RACE. The listed sequencing device is NextSeq 500. The TCR library protocol attached unique molecular identifiers to individual cDNA molecules to correct for sequencing error and PCR bias. Sequencing covered both TCR alpha and beta chains, and within each sample the abundances of alpha and beta sequences were tightly co-correlated. As for the original processing: Decombinator V4 was used to annotate the V gene, J gene and CDR3 of the TCR sequences. Expanded TCRs were defined as changing significantly between any two time points under a Poisson model with p below 0.0001. TCR abundances were normalised to the total number of TCRs sequenced per sample and were expressed as counts per million. TRAV1-2 paired with TRAJ12, TRAJ20 or TRAJ33 defined MAIT TCRs, while TRAV10 paired with TRAJ18 defined iNKT TCRs. A search of VDJdb, accessed on 1 November 2021, was run for TCRs annotated to CMV, EBV and SARS-CoV-2, with TCRs annotated for multiple antigens excluded. The public reads were reprocessed in TCRdb via fastp at Q25 and MiXCR, keeping in-frame beta chains. Every CDR3 protein is listed once, alongside the most common genes and DNA of its rows. The V and J calls reflect TCRdb's pipeline rather than the authors' work. For this sample there are around 53,000 distinct CDR3 sequences; approximately 7.6% appear just once. The leading ten clones occupy 5% to 6.5% of the sample.

The study was a case-control design nested within a healthcare worker cohort in London, UK, with weekly nasopharyngeal swab PCR tests and blood sampling. Healthcare workers were recruited during the week of the UK lockdown, between 23 and 31 March 2020, and followed weekly for up to about 15 weeks. From a lookup of the germline V gene, CDR1 and CDR2 are MGHDK and SYGVNS. The trim is 1 base for V and 0 bases for J, with a gap of 11 bases between the germline ends. Reading from cysteine to phenylalanine, the CDR3 counts 16 amino acids. Of the read, only the CDR3 DNA is kept; its 48 bases are in frame from base 1. This clonotype appeared many times. No antigen is known for it. Base qualities were left out, and no much larger clone turns up one base away.

This chain is built from TRBV25-1 and TRBJ2-3, with no reliable assignment of the D segment. Sequencing input: whole blood. This TCR was recovered from an adult who was a healthcare worker with PCR-confirmed SARS-CoV-2 infection or an uninfected control (not recorded which). The CDR3 protein sequence reads: CASSEWVSGSTDTQYF. The DNA sequence is as follows: TGTGCCAGCAGTGAATGGGTGTCGGGTAGCACAGATACGCAGTATTTT.